This record concerns one TCR beta chain sequence. Profiled with immunoSEQ multiplex PCR; TCRdb holds only in-frame clones, not every one. Seen here are a few hundred thousand clones, around 89% observed once, and the top ten hold 4.1%. The data are from a study of blood T cell repertoires in COVID-19. In the study overall: Material from acute and convalescent COVID-19 was sourced from the United States, Italy and Spain.

The study recruited people aged about 18 to 89 years across roughly 23 US areas. Categorization into cohorts depended on clinical history that participants reported. Two negative PCRs, clearance, or symptom resolution characterized the recovered Cohort 3 donors. Germline CDR1 and CDR2: LNHDA and SQIVND (reference sequence). The ends were cut back, 3 bases at V and 2 bases at J, with 10 bases in the middle. This CDR3 has 14 amino acids. The chain recombines TRBV19 with TRBJ2-5; no clear D. This TCR was sampled from a woman aged 30 to 39 who had recovered from COVID-19. Specimen: PBMCs or T cells enriched from blood (not recorded which). DNA for the CDR3: TGTGCCAGTAGTATTTACCGCGAGCAAGAGACCCAGTACTTC. Its translation is CASSIYREQETQYF. The full variable domain, completed using reference TRBV19 and TRBJ2-5, is DGGITQSPKYLFRKEGQNVTLSCEQNLNHDAMYWYRQDPGQGLRLIYYSQIVNDFQKGDIAEGYSVSREKKESFPLTVTSAQKNPTAFYLCASSIYREQETQYFGPGTRLLVL.